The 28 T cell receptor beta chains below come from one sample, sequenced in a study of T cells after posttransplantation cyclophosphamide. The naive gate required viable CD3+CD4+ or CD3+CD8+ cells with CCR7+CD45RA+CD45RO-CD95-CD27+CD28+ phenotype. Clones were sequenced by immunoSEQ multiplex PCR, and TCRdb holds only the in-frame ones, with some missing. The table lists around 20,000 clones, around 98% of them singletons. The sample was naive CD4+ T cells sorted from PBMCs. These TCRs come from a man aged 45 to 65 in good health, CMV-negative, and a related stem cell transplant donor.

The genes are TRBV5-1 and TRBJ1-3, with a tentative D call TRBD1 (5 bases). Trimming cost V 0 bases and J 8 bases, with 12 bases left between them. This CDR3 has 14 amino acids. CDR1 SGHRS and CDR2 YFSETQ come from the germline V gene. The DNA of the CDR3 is TGCGCCAGCAGCTTGGGGGATGGAGGGGACACCATATATTTT. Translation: CASSLGDGGDTIYF.

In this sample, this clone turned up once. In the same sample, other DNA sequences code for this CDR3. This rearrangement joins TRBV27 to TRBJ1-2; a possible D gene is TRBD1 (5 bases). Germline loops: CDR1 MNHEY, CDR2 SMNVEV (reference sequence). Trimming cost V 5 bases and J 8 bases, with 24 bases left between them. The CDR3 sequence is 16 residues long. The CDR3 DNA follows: TGTGCCAGCAGTGTATTAGCTGGTGGGACTTCCAAGGGCTACACCTTC. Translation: CASSVLAGGTSKGYTF.

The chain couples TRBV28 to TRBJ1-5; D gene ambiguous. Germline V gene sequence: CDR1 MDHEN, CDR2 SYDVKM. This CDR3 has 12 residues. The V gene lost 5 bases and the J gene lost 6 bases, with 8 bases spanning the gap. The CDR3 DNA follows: TGTGCCAGCAGTCCTCCCTTTCAGCCCCAGCATTTT. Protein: CASSPPFQPQHF.

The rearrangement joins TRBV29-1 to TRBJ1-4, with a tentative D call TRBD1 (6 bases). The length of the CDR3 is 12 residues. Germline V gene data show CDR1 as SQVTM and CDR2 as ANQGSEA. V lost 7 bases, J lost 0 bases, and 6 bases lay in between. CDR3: CSGQATNEKLFF. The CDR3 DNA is TGCAGCGGACAGGCAACTAATGAAAAACTGTTTTTT.

The CDR3, as DNA: TGTGCCAGTAGCTCAGGCACTGATTACGAGCAGTACTTC. Its translation: CASSSGTDYEQYF. This rearrangement joins TRBV19 to TRBJ2-7; no reliable D call. Germline V gene sequence: CDR1 LNHDA, CDR2 SQIVND (reference sequence). This CDR3 has 13 residues. Deletions cut 6 bases from V and 4 bases from J, with 13 bases between.

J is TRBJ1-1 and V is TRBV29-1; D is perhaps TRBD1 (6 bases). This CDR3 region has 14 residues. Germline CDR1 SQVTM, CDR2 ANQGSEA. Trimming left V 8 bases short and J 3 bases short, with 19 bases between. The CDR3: CSSLTGGGYTEAFF. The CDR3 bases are TGCAGCTCTTTGACAGGAGGTGGGTACACTGAAGCTTTCTTT.

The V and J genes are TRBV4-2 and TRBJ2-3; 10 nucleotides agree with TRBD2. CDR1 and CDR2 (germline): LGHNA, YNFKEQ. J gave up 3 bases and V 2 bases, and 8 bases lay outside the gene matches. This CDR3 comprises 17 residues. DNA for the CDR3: TGTGCCAGCAGCCAATTATCGGCTAGCGGGAGTACAGATACGCAGTATTTT. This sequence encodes CASSQLSASGSTDTQYF.

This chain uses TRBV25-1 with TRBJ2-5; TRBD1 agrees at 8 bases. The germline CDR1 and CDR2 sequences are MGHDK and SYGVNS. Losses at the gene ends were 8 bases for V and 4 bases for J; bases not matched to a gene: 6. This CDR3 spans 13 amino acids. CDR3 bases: TGTGCCAGCCTCCGGACAGGGTTAGAGACCCAGTACTTC. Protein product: CASLRTGLETQYF.

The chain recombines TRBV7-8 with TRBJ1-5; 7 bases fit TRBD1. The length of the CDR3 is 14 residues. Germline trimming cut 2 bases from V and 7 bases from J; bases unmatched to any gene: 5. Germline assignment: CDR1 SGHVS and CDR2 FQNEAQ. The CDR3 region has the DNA TGTGCCAGCAGCTTACGGCAAGGGGGCCAGCCCCAGCATTTT. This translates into CASSLRQGGQPQHF.

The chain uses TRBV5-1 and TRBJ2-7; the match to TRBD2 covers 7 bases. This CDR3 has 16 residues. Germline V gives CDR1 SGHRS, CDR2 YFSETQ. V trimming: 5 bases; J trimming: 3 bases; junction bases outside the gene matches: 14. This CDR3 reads CASSPDGGYLYYEQYF. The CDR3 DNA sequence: TGCGCCAGCAGTCCAGACGGGGGGTACCTGTACTACGAGCAGTACTTC.

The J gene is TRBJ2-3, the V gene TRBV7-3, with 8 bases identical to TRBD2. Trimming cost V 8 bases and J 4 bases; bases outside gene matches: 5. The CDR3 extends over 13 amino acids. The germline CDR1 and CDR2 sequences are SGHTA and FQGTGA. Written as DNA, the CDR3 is TGTGCCAGCGGGAGAGCGGGGGCAGATACGCAGTATTTT. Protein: CASGRAGADTQYF.

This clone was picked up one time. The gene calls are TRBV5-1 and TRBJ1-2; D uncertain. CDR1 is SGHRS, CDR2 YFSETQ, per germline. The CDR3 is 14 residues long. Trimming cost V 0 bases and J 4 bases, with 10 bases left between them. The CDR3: CASSLDRSLYGYTF. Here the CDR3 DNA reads TGCGCCAGCAGCTTGGATCGCAGTCTCTATGGCTACACCTTC. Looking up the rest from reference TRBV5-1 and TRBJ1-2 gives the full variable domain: KAGVTQTPRYLIKTRGQQVTLSCSPISGHRSVSWYQQTPGQGLQFLFEYFSETQRNKGNFPGRFSGRQFSNSRSEMNVSTLELGDSALYLCASSLDRSLYGYTFGSGTRLTVV.

The CDR3: CASSETRAGAVEQYF. CDR3 bases: TGTGCCAGCAGTGAAACCAGAGCGGGAGCTGTCGAGCAGTACTTC. This chain uses TRBV2 with TRBJ2-7; 8 positions match TRBD2. CDR1 is SNHLY and CDR2 is FYNNEI in the germline V gene. The V gene end was trimmed by 2 bases and the J gene end by 6 bases; junction bases not matched to a gene: 9. CDR3 size: 15 residues.

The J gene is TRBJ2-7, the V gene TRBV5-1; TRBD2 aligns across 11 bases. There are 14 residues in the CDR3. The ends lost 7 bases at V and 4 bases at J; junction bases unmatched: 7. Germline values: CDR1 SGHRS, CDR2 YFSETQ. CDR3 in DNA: TGCGCCAGCGGATTCACTAGCGGGAGTTACGAGCAGTACTTC. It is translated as CASGFTSGSYEQYF. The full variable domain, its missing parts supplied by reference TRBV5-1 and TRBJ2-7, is KAGVTQTPRYLIKTRGQQVTLSCSPISGHRSVSWYQQTPGQGLQFLFEYFSETQRNKGNFPGRFSGRQFSNSRSEMNVSTLELGDSALYLCASGFTSGSYEQYFGPGTRLTVT.

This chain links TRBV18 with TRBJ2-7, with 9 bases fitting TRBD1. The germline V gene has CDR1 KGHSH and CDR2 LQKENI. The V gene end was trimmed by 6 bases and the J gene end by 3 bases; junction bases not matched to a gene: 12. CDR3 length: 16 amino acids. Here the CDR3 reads CASSDLGTGRHYEQYF. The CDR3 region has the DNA TGTGCCAGCTCCGACCTCGGGACAGGGAGGCACTACGAGCAGTACTTC.

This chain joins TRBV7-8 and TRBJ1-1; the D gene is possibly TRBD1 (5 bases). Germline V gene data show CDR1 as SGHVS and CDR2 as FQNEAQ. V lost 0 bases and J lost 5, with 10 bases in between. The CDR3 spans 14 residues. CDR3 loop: CASSLAGVGTEAFF. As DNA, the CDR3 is TGTGCCAGCAGCTTAGCAGGGGTGGGGACTGAAGCTTTCTTT.

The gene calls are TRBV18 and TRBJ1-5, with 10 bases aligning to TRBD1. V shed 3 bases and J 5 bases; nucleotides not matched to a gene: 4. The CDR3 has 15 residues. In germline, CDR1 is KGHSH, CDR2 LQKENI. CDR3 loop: CASSPGQGMDQPQHF. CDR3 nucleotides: TGTGCCAGCTCACCGGGACAGGGGATGGATCAGCCCCAGCATTTT.

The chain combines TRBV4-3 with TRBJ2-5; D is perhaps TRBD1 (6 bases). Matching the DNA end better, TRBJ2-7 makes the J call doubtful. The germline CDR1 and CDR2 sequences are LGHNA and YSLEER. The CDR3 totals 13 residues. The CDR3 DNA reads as TGCGCCAGCAGCAGGGGGTCGGCGAACGAGCAGTACTTC. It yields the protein CASSRGSANEQYF.

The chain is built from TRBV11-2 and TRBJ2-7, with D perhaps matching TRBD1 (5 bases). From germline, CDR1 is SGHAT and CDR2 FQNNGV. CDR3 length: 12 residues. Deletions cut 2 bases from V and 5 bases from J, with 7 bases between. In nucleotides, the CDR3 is TGTGCCAGCAGCTTATCAGGGCACGAGCAGTACTTC. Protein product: CASSLSGHEQYF. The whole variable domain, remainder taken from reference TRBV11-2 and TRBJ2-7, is EAGVAQSPRYKIIEKRQSVAFWCNPISGHATLYWYQQILGQGPKLLIQFQNNGVVDDSQLPKDRFSAERLKGVDSTLKIQPAKLEDSAVYLCASSLSGHEQYFGPGTRLTVT.

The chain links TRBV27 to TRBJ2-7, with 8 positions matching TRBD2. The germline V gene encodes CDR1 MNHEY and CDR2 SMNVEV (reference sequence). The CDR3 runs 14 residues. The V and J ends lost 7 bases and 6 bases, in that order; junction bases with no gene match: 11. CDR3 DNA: TGTGCCAGCAACCTGAGCGGGAGATTCCGCGAGCAGTACTTC. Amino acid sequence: CASNLSGRFREQYF.

The CDR3 region has the DNA TGTGCCAGTAGTGTCCGGGACAAAACCTACGAGCAGTACTTC. Its translation: CASSVRDKTYEQYF. The chain combines TRBV19 with TRBJ2-7, with a tentative D call TRBD1 (6 bases). This CDR3 is built from 14 residues. V was trimmed by 5 bases and J by 2 bases, leaving 13 bases between them. Germline lookup yields CDR1 LNHDA and CDR2 SQIVND (reference sequence). The whole variable domain, remainder taken from reference TRBV19 and TRBJ2-7, is DGGITQSPKYLFRKEGQNVTLSCEQNLNHDAMYWYRQDPGQGLRLIYYSQIVNDFQKGDIAEGYSVSREKKESFPLTVTSAQKNPTAFYLCASSVRDKTYEQYFGPGTRLTVT.

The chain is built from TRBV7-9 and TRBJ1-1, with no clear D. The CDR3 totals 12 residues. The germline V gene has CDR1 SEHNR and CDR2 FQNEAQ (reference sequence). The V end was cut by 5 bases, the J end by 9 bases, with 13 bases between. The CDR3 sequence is CASSPGLLKAFF. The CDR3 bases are TGTGCCAGCAGCCCTGGACTGCTTAAAGCTTTCTTT.

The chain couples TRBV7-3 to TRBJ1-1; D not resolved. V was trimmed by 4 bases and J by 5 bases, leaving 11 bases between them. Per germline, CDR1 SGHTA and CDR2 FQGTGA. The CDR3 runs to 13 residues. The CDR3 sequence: CASSSTGITEAFF. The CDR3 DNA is TGTGCCAGCAGCTCGACGGGGATTACTGAAGCTTTCTTT.

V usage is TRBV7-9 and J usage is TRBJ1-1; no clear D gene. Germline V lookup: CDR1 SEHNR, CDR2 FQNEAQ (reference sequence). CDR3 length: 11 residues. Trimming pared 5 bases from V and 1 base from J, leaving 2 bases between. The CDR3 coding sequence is TGTGCCAGCAGCCGGAACACTGAAGCTTTCTTT. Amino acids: CASSRNTEAFF.

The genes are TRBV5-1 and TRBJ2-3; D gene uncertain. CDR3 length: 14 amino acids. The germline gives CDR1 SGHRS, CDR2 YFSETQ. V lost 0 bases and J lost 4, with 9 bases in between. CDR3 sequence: CASSLETSPDTQYF. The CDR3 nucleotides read TGCGCCAGCAGCTTGGAGACATCCCCAGATACGCAGTATTTT.

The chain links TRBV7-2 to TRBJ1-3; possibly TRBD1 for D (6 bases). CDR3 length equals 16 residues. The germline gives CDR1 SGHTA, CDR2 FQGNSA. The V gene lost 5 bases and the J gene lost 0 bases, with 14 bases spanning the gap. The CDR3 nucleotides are TGTGCCAGCAGCGTACGCTCAGGGGCCTCTGGAAACACCATATATTTT. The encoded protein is CASSVRSGASGNTIYF.

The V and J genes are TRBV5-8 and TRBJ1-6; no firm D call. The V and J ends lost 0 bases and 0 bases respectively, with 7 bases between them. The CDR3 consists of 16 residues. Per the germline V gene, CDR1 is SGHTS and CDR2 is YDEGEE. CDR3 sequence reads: CASSLGASSYNSPLHF. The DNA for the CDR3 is TGTGCCAGCAGCTTGGGGGCGAGCTCCTATAATTCACCCCTCCACTTT.

In DNA form, the CDR3 reads TGCGCCAGCAGCAGAGGGACAGGGCAAAGACTCAATGAGCAGTTCTTC. Residues: CASSRGTGQRLNEQFF. This chain joins TRBV5-1 and TRBJ2-1; 9 positions agree with TRBD1. There are 16 residues in the CDR3. Per germline, CDR1 SGHRS and CDR2 YFSETQ. The junction had 11 bases not matched to a gene; V was cut back by 4 bases and J by 6 bases.